This T cell receptor (beta chain) was retrieved from a study of blood T cell repertoires in COVID-19. Study context: The United States, Italy and Spain were the sources of the acute and convalescent COVID-19 samples. Sources were T cells, B-cell-depleted T cells, or PBMCs; the material itself was cDNA or gDNA.

Trimming cost V 2 bases and J 4 bases, with 9 bases left between them. From germline, CDR1 is SGHTA and CDR2 FQGNSA. The CDR3 spans 14 residues. This table comes from immunoSEQ multiplex PCR, and its TCRdb copy is limited to in-frame clones, with some not included. The sample has over 200,000 clones, under 90% seen once. The clonotype was recovered from a man between 60 and 70 years old who had recovered from COVID-19. V and J are TRBV7-2 and TRBJ2-1; maybe TRBD2 (6 bases). Input material: peripheral blood. CDR3 amino acids: CASSLREVYNEQFF. CDR3 coding DNA: TGTGCCAGCAGCTTAAGGGAGGTGTACAATGAGCAGTTCTTC.